The T cell receptor (beta chain) described here comes from a study of tumor-infiltrating lymphocytes in primary liver carcinoma. For the study at large: Recorded tumor stage was T1-T3 N0M0, with diameters of about 4.2 to 11 cm.

Germline CDR1 is SQVTM and CDR2 is ANQGSEA. The CDR3 loop spans 14 amino acids. Constant-region priming of around 500 ng total RNA yielded TCR beta cDNA. The TCR beta library was amplified through three nested multiplex PCR rounds in a modified ARM-PCR procedure. Running approximately 10 cycles apiece, the first two PCR rounds relied on TRBV1-TRBV30 forward primers together with a C-beta reverse primer. TCRdb re-derived calls from the multiplex PCR reads in MiXCR, one entry per CDR3 protein. The sample lists approximately 40,000 distinct CDR3 sequences, around 66% occurring once. For each extraction, RNA and DNA were obtained together from roughly 20-30 mg of unsorted bulk tissue. Every tumor yielded five separate sampled regions. Turning to this clonotype: A read error is possible here, since a much larger clone lies one base away.

The chain carries TRBV29-1 and TRBJ2-7, with 14 bases matching TRBD2. The sample consisted of liver tumor tissue from sampling region 2. Stated subset: tumor region T2, inferior pole. The clonotype comes from a man in his forties with primary liver carcinoma and hepatitis B virus infection. CDR3 DNA: TGCTGCGTCCGGACTAGCGGGAGGAGCCACGAGCAGTACTTC. Translated: CCVRTSGRSHEQYF.